These 17 T cell receptor beta chains originate from one sample sequenced in a study of glioma-infiltrating T cells after dendritic cell vaccination. Some clones are missing from TCRdb's copy, which holds only in-frame ones; the method was immunoSEQ multiplex PCR. The sample contains fewer than 110,000 clones, roughly 76% of which appear only once. The sample was blood, taken before dendritic cell vaccination. The receptors were gathered from a human donor with glioblastoma.

V and J are TRBV29-1 and TRBJ1-4; D might be TRBD1 (6 bases). This CDR3 has 12 residues. Trimming left V 5 bases short and J 11 bases short, with 15 bases between. Germline values: CDR1 SQVTM, CDR2 ANQGSEA. The CDR3, as DNA: TGCAGCGTTCGGGGATCGGGGGGCAAACTGTTTTTT. It translates to CSVRGSGGKLFF.

This clone occurred once. The rearrangement joins TRBV19 to TRBJ2-5; D is uncertain. The germline V gene has CDR1 LNHDA and CDR2 SQIVND (reference sequence). Trimming took off 5 bases at V and 3 bases at J, with 4 bases between the two ends. The CDR3 contains 11 residues. CDR3 residues: CASSREETQYF. Here the CDR3 DNA reads TGTGCCAGTAGTCGAGAAGAGACCCAGTACTTC.

The chain employs TRBV7-9 and TRBJ1-1, with TRBD1 as a possible D gene (5 bases). Germline loops: CDR1 SEHNR, CDR2 FQNEAQ (reference sequence). Deletions cut 5 bases from V and 1 base from J, with 11 bases between. The CDR3 extends over 14 amino acids. The CDR3 DNA follows: TGTGCCAGCAGCCCCCGCGGGGGGAACACTGAAGCTTTCTTT. This sequence encodes CASSPRGGNTEAFF.

This chain connects TRBV25-1 to TRBJ1-4; D perhaps matches TRBD1 (5 bases). Trimming removed 4 bases from V and 7 bases from J, with 7 bases in between. The CDR3 runs 12 residues. The germline V gene has CDR1 MGHDK and CDR2 SYGVNS. The CDR3 spells CASSGDSEKLFF. The CDR3 DNA follows: TGTGCCAGCAGTGGTGACAGTGAAAAACTGTTTTTT.

The chain employs TRBV11-2 and TRBJ1-1; perhaps TRBD1 as D (6 bases). CDR3 size: 15 residues. V was pared by 5 bases and J by 3 bases, with 16 bases between. Germline CDR1 is SGHAT and CDR2 is FQNNGV. The CDR3 spells CASSPRRTAYTEAFF. CDR3 bases: TGTGCCAGCAGCCCCCGTCGGACAGCCTACACTGAAGCTTTCTTT. Complete variable domain (other parts from reference TRBV11-2 and TRBJ1-1): EAGVAQSPRYKIIEKRQSVAFWCNPISGHATLYWYQQILGQGPKLLIQFQNNGVVDDSQLPKDRFSAERLKGVDSTLKIQPAKLEDSAVYLCASSPRRTAYTEAFFGQGTRLTVV.

This clone has only a few counts. This chain links TRBV6-1 with TRBJ1-1; D gene uncertain. The CDR3 runs to 14 residues. Germline V gene sequence: CDR1 MNHNS, CDR2 SASEGT. The V gene lost 1 base and the J gene lost 2 bases, with 8 bases spanning the gap. The CDR3 sequence: CASSEVPGNTEAFF. CDR3 DNA sequence: TGTGCCAGCAGTGAAGTTCCAGGAAACACTGAAGCTTTCTTT.

The gene calls are TRBV5-6 and TRBJ1-3; D not resolved. The CDR3 length is 14 residues. Germline CDR1 reads SGHDT; CDR2 reads YYEEEE. The V end lost 0 bases, the J end lost 4 bases, and 8 bases lay between the germline ends. CDR3 nucleotide sequence: TGTGCCAGCAGCTTGGGCCAGTTCGGAAACACCATATATTTT. As protein: CASSLGQFGNTIYF. The variable domain in full, with the rest retrieved from reference TRBV5-6 and TRBJ1-3, is DAGVTQSPTHLIKTRGQQVTLRCSPKSGHDTVSWYQQALGQGPQFIFQYYEEEERQRGNFPDRFSGHQFPNYSSELNVNALLLGDSALYLCASSLGQFGNTIYFGEGSWLTVV.

This chain joins TRBV5-1 and TRBJ2-2; 7 bases map to TRBD1. The CDR3 contains 14 residues. Germline V gives CDR1 SGHRS, CDR2 YFSETQ. Trimming at V came to 7 bases and at J to 3 bases, leaving 6 bases not matched to a gene. The DNA of the CDR3 is TGCGCCAGCTTTACAGGGGTGGACACCGGGGAGCTGTTTTTT. Translating it yields CASFTGVDTGELFF.

The chain is built from TRBV7-2 and TRBJ2-7; D might be TRBD1 (5 bases). V lost 3 bases and J 2 bases, leaving 8 bases between the germline ends. The CDR3 totals 13 residues. The germline gives CDR1 SGHTA, CDR2 FQGNSA. Here the CDR3 DNA reads TGTGCCAGCAGCTTCGACAGAACCTACGAGCAGTACTTC. Its translation is CASSFDRTYEQYF. Supplemented by reference TRBV7-2 and TRBJ2-7, the full variable domain reads GAGVSQSPSNKVTEKGKDVELRCDPISGHTALYWYRQSLGQGLEFLIYFQGNSAPDKSGLPSDRFSAERTGGSVSTLTIQRTQQEDSAVYLCASSFDRTYEQYFGPGTRLTVT.

The V call is TRBV30, the J call TRBJ1-5, with D possibly matching TRBD1 (5 bases). V lost 4 bases and J lost 6, with 13 bases in between. CDR1 is GTSNPN and CDR2 is SVGIG in the germline V gene (reference sequence). The CDR3 loop spans 13 amino acids. The chain's CDR3 is CAWTHPGGQPQHF. Written as DNA, the CDR3 is TGTGCCTGGACCCATCCGGGGGGTCAGCCCCAGCATTTT.

The chain combines TRBV19 with TRBJ1-2; possible D gene TRBD1, 5 bases. This CDR3 comprises 14 residues. Germline assignment: CDR1 LNHDA and CDR2 SQIVND (reference sequence). V shed 3 bases and J shed 3 bases, with 11 bases lying between them. The CDR3 spells CASSMGREDYGYTF. CDR3 DNA: TGTGCCAGTAGTATGGGCAGGGAAGACTATGGCTACACCTTC. Complete variable domain (other parts from reference TRBV19 and TRBJ1-2): DGGITQSPKYLFRKEGQNVTLSCEQNLNHDAMYWYRQDPGQGLRLIYYSQIVNDFQKGDIAEGYSVSREKKESFPLTVTSAQKNPTAFYLCASSMGREDYGYTFGSGTRLTVV.

This clone was recorded only once. The chain carries TRBV6-5 and TRBJ2-3; tentative D call: TRBD1 (6 bases). The ends were cut back, 6 bases at V and 1 base at J, with 14 bases in the middle. The CDR3 length is 15 residues. Per the germline V gene, CDR1 is MNHEY and CDR2 is SVGAGI. The CDR3 DNA follows: TGTGCCAGCAGCAATGGGGGCTTCGGCACAGATACGCAGTATTTT. Translating gives CASSNGGFGTDTQYF.

The CDR3 DNA reads TGCGCCAGCAGGCCGGGGGGCACGTTTTTTGAGCAGTTCTTC. This sequence encodes CASRPGGTFFEQFF. This chain links TRBV5-1 with TRBJ2-1; weak D call: TRBD2 (7 bases). V was pared by 5 bases and J by 9 bases, with 18 bases between. This CDR3 region has 14 residues. Germline assignment: CDR1 SGHRS and CDR2 YFSETQ.

The chain combines TRBV6-5 with TRBJ2-7, with D possibly being TRBD2 (6 bases). CDR1 and CDR2 (germline): MNHEY, SVGAGI. Trimming pared 8 bases from V and 6 bases from J, leaving 14 bases between. The CDR3 sequence is 12 residues long. The CDR3: CASGGDDSEQYF. DNA for the CDR3: TGTGCCAGCGGCGGGGATGATAGCGAGCAGTACTTC.

This CDR3 is CASSQGSRGLNFYGYTF. Here the CDR3 DNA reads TGTGCCAGCAGCCAAGGGAGCAGGGGGCTTAATTTCTATGGCTACACCTTC. This chain links TRBV14 with TRBJ1-2, with 8 bases identical to TRBD1. The V segment lost 1 base and the J segment 4 bases; nucleotides outside the gene matches: 11. Germline assignment: CDR1 SGHDN and CDR2 FVKESK. The CDR3 runs 17 residues.

A single count supports this clone. The chain employs TRBV7-8 and TRBJ1-5; 10 bases are a match to TRBD1. Germline CDR1 is SGHVS and CDR2 is FQNEAQ. This CDR3 contains 15 residues. V was clipped by 2 bases and J by 11 bases; unmatched bases: 9. CDR3 coding DNA: TGTGCCAGCAGCTTAAGTCGGGACAGGGGATCGGCCCAGCATTTT. As protein: CASSLSRDRGSAQHF.

V and J are TRBV30 and TRBJ2-5; 8 nucleotides line up with TRBD1. V lost 3 bases and J lost 0; bases outside the gene matches: 6. This CDR3 is built from 15 residues. CDR1 and CDR2 (germline): GTSNPN, SVGIG (reference sequence). The CDR3 DNA reads as TGTGCCTGGAGCCTACCGGGACAGGACCAAGAGACCCAGTACTTC. Translation gives CAWSLPGQDQETQYF.